A selection of T cell receptor beta chains follows, all from one sample in a study of T-cell memory formation after mild COVID-19. TCRdb processed the 5' RACE reads anew with MiXCR; each CDR3 protein has one entry. The sample includes roughly 620,000 distinct CDR3 sequences, approximately 18% of them seen just once. The sequenced sample was PBMCs or a T cell subset sorted from them (not recorded which). These receptors all stem from an adult woman who had mild COVID-19 (a few samples of this study predate the infection). Cell type and time point are not known. Both conserved end residues are part of each CDR3. Fields, in order: D gene, J gene, clone size, V gene, CDR3 protein, CDR3 DNA. The D gene is left open where the match is weak. Part of the rows lack a size; the others show once, few, many or a class for expanded clones.

TRBD1,TRBJ1-1,few,TRBV29-1,CSAGQGGHEAFF,TGCAGTGCGGGACAGGGGGGACATGAAGCTTTCTTT
TRBD1,TRBJ1-1,.,TRBV5-6,CASSSDGTGVGNTEAFF,TGTGCCAGCAGCTCGGACGGGACAGGGGTTGGGAACACTGAAGCTTTCTTT
TRBD1,TRBJ2-7,few,TRBV5-6,CASSLGDRYYEQYF,TGTGCCAGCAGCTTAGGGGACAGGTACTACGAGCAGTACTTC
.,TRBJ1-1,.,TRBV7-9,CASSAPGTGNTEAFF,TGTGCCAGCAGCGCTCCCGGGACGGGCAACACTGAAGCTTTCTTT
TRBD2,TRBJ2-7,.,TRBV11-3,CASSLDLNLAGGHYEQYF,TGTGCCAGCAGCTTAGATCTTAATCTAGCGGGAGGGCACTACGAGCAGTACTTC
.,TRBJ2-5,.,TRBV3-1,CASSLISETQYF,TGTGCCAGCAGCCTTATTTCAGAGACCCAGTACTTC
TRBD2,TRBJ2-1,.,TRBV4-3,CASSQDRSELAGVNEQFF,TGCGCCAGCAGCCAAGATAGGTCGGAGCTAGCGGGAGTCAATGAGCAGTTCTTC
.,TRBJ2-2,.,TRBV6-2/TRBV6-3,CASSGLGATGELFF,TGTGCCAGCAGTGGCTTGGGGGCCACCGGGGAGCTGTTTTTT
.,TRBJ2-7,few,TRBV12-3/TRBV12-4,CASSSVSYEQYF,TGTGCCAGCAGTTCTGTCTCCTACGAGCAGTACTTC
.,TRBJ1-1,.,TRBV7-2,CASSLTGSTTEAFF,TGTGCCAGCAGCTTAACGGGCAGTACCACTGAAGCTTTCTTT
.,TRBJ2-2,few,TRBV2,CASRPGTIPGELFF,TGTGCCAGCCGGCCGGGGACAATACCGGGGGAGCTGTTTTTT
.,TRBJ2-1,.,TRBV2,CASSVGSSSYTEQFF,TGTGCCAGCAGCGTAGGCTCCAGCTCCTACACTGAGCAGTTCTTC
.,TRBJ2-1,few,TRBV3-1,CASSQDRGPGREQFF,TGTGCCAGCAGCCAAGATCGGGGCCCGGGTAGGGAGCAGTTCTTC
TRBD1,TRBJ2-3,few,TRBV10-3,CAIKETGHTDTQYF,TGTGCCATCAAGGAGACAGGGCACACAGATACGCAGTATTTT
.,TRBJ1-4,few,TRBV3-1,CASSPGEEEEKLFF,TGTGCCAGCAGCCCCGGGGAGGAGGAAGAAAAACTGTTTTTT
TRBD1,TRBJ1-1,.,TRBV5-4,CASSLPGTGGTEAFF,TGTGCCAGCAGCTTGCCCGGGACAGGGGGCACTGAAGCTTTCTTT
.,TRBJ2-5,many,TRBV7-6,CASSLLMGKETQYF,TGTGCCAGCAGCCTCCTCATGGGGAAAGAGACCCAGTACTTC
.,TRBJ1-1,.,TRBV20-1,CSAPRASKPNTEAFF,TGCAGTGCTCCCCGGGCCTCAAAACCGAACACTGAAGCTTTCTTT
TRBD2,TRBJ2-5,.,TRBV7-8,CASSQRRAGGGMETQYF,TGTGCCAGCAGCCAAAGACGTGCGGGAGGGGGGATGGAGACCCAGTACTTC
.,TRBJ2-7,few,TRBV6-2/TRBV6-3,CASNYGRGLSYEQYF,TGTGCCAGCAACTACGGGAGGGGGCTTTCCTACGAGCAGTACTTC
.,TRBJ2-2,few,TRBV20-1,CSASAGAPGELFF,TGCAGTGCTAGTGCCGGGGCTCCCGGGGAGCTGTTTTTT
.,TRBJ2-5,.,TRBV7-9,CASSPRTDHGETQYF,TGTGCCAGCAGCCCCCGGACGGACCACGGTGAGACCCAGTACTTC
.,TRBJ1-4,.,TRBV12-3/TRBV12-4,CASSGTLGGEKLFF,TGTGCCAGCAGTGGGACTTTAGGAGGTGAAAAACTGTTTTTT
TRBD2,TRBJ2-5,few,TRBV9,CASSVGGAYQETQYF,TGTGCCAGCAGCGTCGGGGGGGCCTACCAAGAGACCCAGTACTTC
.,TRBJ2-5,.,TRBV7-2,CASSLAASRETQYF,TGTGCCAGCAGCTTAGCGGCCAGCAGAGAGACCCAGTACTTC
TRBD2,TRBJ2-1,few,TRBV20-1,CSARGTTDNEQFF,TGCAGTGCCAGAGGGACTACCGACAATGAGCAGTTCTTC
.,TRBJ2-7,.,TRBV29-1,CSVTPGTYEQYF,TGCAGCGTGACACCGGGGACCTACGAGCAGTACTTC
TRBD1,TRBJ2-4,.,TRBV20-1,CSARDTGQGALGQYF,TGCAGTGCTAGAGATACGGGACAGGGGGCTTTAGGCCAGTACTTC
.,TRBJ2-7,few,TRBV3-1,CASSLSDVGAYEQYF,TGTGCCAGCAGCCTGTCGGACGTAGGAGCCTACGAGCAGTACTTC
.,TRBJ2-1,.,TRBV18,CASSPRGTSPDNEQFF,TGTGCCAGCTCACCACGCGGGACCTCACCAGACAATGAGCAGTTCTTC
TRBD2,TRBJ2-5,.,TRBV7-3,CASSGSGGLGETQYF,TGTGCCAGCAGCGGATCGGGGGGGCTGGGGGAGACCCAGTACTTC
TRBD2,TRBJ2-5,.,TRBV20-1,CSARALAGGETQYF,TGCAGTGCTAGAGCTCTAGCGGGAGGGGAGACCCAGTACTTC
TRBD1,TRBJ1-2,.,TRBV2,CASEGQAYGYTF,TGTGCCAGCGAGGGACAGGCCTATGGCTACACCTTC
.,TRBJ2-7,few,TRBV5-1,CASSLDLTYEQYF,TGCGCCAGCAGCTTGGACCTTACCTACGAGCAGTACTTC
.,TRBJ1-1,.,TRBV12-3/TRBV12-4,CASSFPPPPEAFF,TGTGCCAGCAGTTTCCCACCCCCCCCTGAAGCTTTCTTT
.,TRBJ2-3,.,TRBV9,CASTRLDTSTDTQYF,TGTGCCAGCACCCGATTGGACACAAGCACAGATACGCAGTATTTT
.,TRBJ1-1,.,TRBV20-1,CSASQWDSQDPNTEAFF,TGCAGTGCTAGCCAATGGGATTCCCAAGACCCGAACACTGAAGCTTTCTTT
TRBD1,TRBJ2-3,few,TRBV18,CASSPLTLHRDRVLYF,TGTGCCAGCTCACCACTCACCTTACACCGGGACAGGGTCCTGTATTTT
.,TRBJ2-2,many,TRBV2,CASSTGGSNTGELFF,TGTGCCAGCAGTACCGGCGGCTCGAACACCGGGGAGCTGTTTTTT
.,TRBJ2-7,.,TRBV5-1,CASSLEVRSYEQYF,TGCGCCAGCAGCTTGGAGGTCAGGAGCTACGAGCAGTACTTC
TRBD1,TRBJ2-1,many,TRBV18,CASSPGTGANEQFF,TGTGCCAGCAGCCCCGGGACAGGGGCCAATGAGCAGTTCTTC
TRBD1,TRBJ1-1,.,TRBV6-6,CASSYRKGGGMNTEAFF,TGTGCCAGCAGTTACAGAAAAGGGGGCGGAATGAACACTGAAGCTTTCTTT
TRBD2,TRBJ2-1,.,TRBV11-2,CASSPRPGLAINNEQFF,TGTGCCAGCAGCCCGCGACCGGGACTAGCTATAAACAATGAGCAGTTCTTC
TRBD1,TRBJ2-5,few,TRBV27,CAREGQGKGEAQETQYF,TGTGCCAGGGAGGGACAGGGGAAAGGAGAGGCCCAAGAGACCCAGTACTTC
TRBD2,TRBJ2-1,.,TRBV4-3,CASSQDRAGGHNEQFF,TGCGCCAGCAGCCAAGATAGGGCGGGGGGACACAATGAGCAGTTCTTC
.,TRBJ1-1,few,TRBV24-1,CATSGGAEAFF,TGTGCCACCAGTGGAGGGGCTGAAGCTTTCTTT
TRBD1,TRBJ1-5,few,TRBV20-1,CSAQQGNRPQHF,TGCAGTGCTCAACAGGGGAACCGGCCCCAGCATTTT
TRBD1,TRBJ1-1,few,TRBV5-6,CASSLPGGLSEAFF,TGTGCCAGCAGCTTGCCAGGGGGTCTGTCTGAAGCTTTCTTT
TRBD1,TRBJ1-5,few,TRBV29-1,CSVATGVGNQPQHF,TGCAGCGTTGCCACAGGGGTCGGCAATCAGCCCCAGCATTTT
TRBD2,TRBJ2-3,few,TRBV9,CASSAPPQGLAGGYSSTDTQYF,TGTGCCAGCAGCGCCCCCCCCCAGGGACTAGCGGGAGGATACTCTAGCACAGATACGCAGTATTTT